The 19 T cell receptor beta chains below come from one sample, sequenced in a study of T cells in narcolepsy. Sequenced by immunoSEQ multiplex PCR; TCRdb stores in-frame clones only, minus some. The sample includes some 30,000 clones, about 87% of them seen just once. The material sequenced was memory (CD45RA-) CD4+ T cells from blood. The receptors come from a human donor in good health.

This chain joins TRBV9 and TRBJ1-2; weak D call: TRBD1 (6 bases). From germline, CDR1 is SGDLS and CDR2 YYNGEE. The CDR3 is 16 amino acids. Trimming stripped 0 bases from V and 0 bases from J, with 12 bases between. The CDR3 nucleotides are TGTGCCAGCAGCGTAGATGGGGGCCGCCCTAACTATGGCTACACCTTC. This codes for CASSVDGGRPNYGYTF.

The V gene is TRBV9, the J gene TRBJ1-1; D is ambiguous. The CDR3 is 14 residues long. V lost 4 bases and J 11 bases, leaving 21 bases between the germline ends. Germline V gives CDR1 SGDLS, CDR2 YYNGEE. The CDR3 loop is CASSFLTNPEEAFF. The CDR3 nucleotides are TGTGCCAGCAGCTTTCTTACTAACCCGGAGGAGGCTTTCTTT.

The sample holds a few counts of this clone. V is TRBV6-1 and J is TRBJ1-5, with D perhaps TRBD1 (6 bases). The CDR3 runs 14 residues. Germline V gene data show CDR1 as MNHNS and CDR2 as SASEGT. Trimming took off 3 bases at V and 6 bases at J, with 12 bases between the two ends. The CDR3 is CASSDLGRGQPQHF. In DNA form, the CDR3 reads TGTGCCAGCAGTGATTTGGGCAGGGGTCAGCCCCAGCATTTT.

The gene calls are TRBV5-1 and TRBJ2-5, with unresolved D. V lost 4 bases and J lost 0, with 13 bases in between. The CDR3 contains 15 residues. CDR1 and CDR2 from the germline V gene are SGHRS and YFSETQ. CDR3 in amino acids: CASSKSTAYQETQYF. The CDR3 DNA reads TGCGCCAGCAGCAAATCGACGGCCTACCAAGAGACCCAGTACTTC.

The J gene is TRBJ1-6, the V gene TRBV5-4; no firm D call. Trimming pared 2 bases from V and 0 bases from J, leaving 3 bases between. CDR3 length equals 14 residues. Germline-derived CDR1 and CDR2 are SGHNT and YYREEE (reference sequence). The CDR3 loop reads CASSFYSYNSPLHF. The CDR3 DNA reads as TGTGCCAGCAGCTTTTACTCCTATAATTCACCCCTCCACTTT.

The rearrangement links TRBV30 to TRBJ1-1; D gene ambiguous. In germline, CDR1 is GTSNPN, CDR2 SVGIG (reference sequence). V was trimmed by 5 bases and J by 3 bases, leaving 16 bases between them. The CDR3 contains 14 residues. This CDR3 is CAWSRGGDDTEAFF. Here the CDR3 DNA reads TGTGCCTGGTCTCGAGGTGGGGATGACACTGAAGCTTTCTTT.

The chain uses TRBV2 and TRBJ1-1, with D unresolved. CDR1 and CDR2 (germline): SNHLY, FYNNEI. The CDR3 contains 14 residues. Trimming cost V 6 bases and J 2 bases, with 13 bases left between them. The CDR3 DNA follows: TGTGCCAGCAGCCCTGTCCTCTTTAACACTGAAGCTTTCTTT. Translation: CASSPVLFNTEAFF.

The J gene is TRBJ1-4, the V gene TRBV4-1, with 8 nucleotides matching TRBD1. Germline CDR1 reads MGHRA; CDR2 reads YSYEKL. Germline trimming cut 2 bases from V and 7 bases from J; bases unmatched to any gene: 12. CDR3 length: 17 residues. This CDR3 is CASSQPYGQGRGEKLFF. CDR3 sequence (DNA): TGCGCCAGCAGCCAACCCTATGGACAGGGAAGGGGTGAAAAACTGTTTTTT.

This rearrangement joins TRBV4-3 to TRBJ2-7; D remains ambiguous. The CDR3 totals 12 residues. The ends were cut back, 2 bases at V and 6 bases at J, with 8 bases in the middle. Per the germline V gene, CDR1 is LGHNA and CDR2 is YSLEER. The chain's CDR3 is CASSQPGGEQYF. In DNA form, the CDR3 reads TGCGCCAGCAGCCAACCGGGCGGCGAGCAGTACTTC.

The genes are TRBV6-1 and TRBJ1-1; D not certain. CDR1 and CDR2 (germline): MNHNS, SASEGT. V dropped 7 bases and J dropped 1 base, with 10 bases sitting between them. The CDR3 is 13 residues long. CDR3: CASTKQGNTEAFF. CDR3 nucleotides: TGTGCCAGCACAAAACAAGGGAACACTGAAGCTTTCTTT.

In nucleotides, the CDR3 is TGTGCCAGCTCCCCCATCGGTCGGACAGGGTCCTACGAGCAGTACTTC. This translates into CASSPIGRTGSYEQYF. The gene calls are TRBV18 and TRBJ2-7; 8 nucleotides match TRBD1. CDR1 and CDR2 (germline): KGHSH, LQKENI. The CDR3 is made up of 16 amino acids. Trimming cost V 6 bases and J 1 base; bases outside gene matches: 11. Full variable domain (rest looked up from reference TRBV18 and TRBJ2-7): NAGVMQNPRHLVRRRGQEARLRCSPMKGHSHVYWYRQLPEEGLKFMVYLQKENIIDESGMPKERFSAEFPKEGPSILRIQQVVRGDSAAYFCASSPIGRTGSYEQYFGPGTRLTVT.

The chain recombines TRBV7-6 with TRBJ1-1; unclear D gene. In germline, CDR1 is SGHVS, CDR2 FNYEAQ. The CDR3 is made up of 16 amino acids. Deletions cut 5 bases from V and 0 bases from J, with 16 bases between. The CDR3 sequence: CASSPSHGVMNTEAFF. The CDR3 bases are TGTGCCAGCAGCCCCAGCCACGGGGTCATGAACACTGAAGCTTTCTTT.

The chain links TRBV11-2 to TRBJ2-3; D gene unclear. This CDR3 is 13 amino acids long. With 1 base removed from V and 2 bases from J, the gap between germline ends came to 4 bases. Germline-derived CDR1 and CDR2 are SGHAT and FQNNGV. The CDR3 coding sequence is TGTGCCAGCAGCTTAGTACCCACAGATACGCAGTATTTT. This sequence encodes CASSLVPTDTQYF.

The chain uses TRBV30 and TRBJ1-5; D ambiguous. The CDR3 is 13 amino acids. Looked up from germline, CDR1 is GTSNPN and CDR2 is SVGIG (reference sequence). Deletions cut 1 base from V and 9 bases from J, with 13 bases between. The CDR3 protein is CAWSEQILTPQHF. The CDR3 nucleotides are TGTGCCTGGAGTGAACAGATCCTAACGCCCCAGCATTTT.

CDR3 amino acids: CASLGQGSGNTIYF. CDR3 nucleotide sequence: TGTGCCAGCCTCGGGCAGGGGAGTGGAAACACCATATATTTT. The rearrangement joins TRBV2 to TRBJ1-3, with D possibly being TRBD1 (6 bases). The CDR3 has 14 residues. Germline loops: CDR1 SNHLY, CDR2 FYNNEI. V lost 8 bases and J 3 bases, leaving 14 bases between the germline ends.

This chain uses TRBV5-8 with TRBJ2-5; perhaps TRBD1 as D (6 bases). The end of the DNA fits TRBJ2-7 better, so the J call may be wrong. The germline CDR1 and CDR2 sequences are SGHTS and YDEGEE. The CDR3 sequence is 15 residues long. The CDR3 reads CASSTGQPFSYEQYF. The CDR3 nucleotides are TGTGCCAGCAGCACAGGACAGCCGTTTTCCTACGAGCAGTACTTC.

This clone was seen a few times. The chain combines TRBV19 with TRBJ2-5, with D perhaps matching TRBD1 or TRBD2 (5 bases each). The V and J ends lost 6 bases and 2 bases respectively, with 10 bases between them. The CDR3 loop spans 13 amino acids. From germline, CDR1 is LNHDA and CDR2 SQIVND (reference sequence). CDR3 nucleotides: TGTGCCAGTAGCACGGGACGGCAAGAGACCCAGTACTTC. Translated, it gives CASSTGRQETQYF.

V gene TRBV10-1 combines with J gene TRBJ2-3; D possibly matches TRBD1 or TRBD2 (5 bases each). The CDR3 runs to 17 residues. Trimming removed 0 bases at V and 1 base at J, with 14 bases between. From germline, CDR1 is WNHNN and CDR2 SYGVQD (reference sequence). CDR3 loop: CASSESRRGAGTDTQYF. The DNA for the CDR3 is TGCGCCAGCAGTGAGTCAAGAAGAGGGGCAGGCACAGATACGCAGTATTTT.

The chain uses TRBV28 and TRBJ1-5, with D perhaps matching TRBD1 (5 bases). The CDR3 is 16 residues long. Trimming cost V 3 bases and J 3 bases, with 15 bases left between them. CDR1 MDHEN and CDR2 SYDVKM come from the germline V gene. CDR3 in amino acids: CASSFQGRVFNQPQHF. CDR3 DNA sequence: TGTGCCAGCAGTTTTCAGGGCAGGGTTTTCAATCAGCCCCAGCATTTT. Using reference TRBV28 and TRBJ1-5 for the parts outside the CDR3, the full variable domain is DVKVTQSSRYLVKRTGEKVFLECVQDMDHENMFWYRQDPGLGLRLIYFSYDVKMKEKGDIPEGYSVSREKKERFSLILESASTNQTSMYLCASSFQGRVFNQPQHFGDGTRLSIL.